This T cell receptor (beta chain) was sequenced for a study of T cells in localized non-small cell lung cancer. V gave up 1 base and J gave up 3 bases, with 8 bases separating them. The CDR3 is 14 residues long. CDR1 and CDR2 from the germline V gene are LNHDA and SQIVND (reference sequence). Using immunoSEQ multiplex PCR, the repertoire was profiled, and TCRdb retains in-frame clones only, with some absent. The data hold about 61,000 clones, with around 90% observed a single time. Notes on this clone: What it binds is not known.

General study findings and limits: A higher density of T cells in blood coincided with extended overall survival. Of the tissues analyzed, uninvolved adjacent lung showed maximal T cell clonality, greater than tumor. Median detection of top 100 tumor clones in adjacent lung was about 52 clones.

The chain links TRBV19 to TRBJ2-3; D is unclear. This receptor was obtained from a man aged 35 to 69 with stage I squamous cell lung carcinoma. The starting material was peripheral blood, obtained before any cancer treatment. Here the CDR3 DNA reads TGTGCCAGTAGTATAGTATCGGAAACAGATACGCAGTATTTT. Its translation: CASSIVSETDTQYF. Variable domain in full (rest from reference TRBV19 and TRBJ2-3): DGGITQSPKYLFRKEGQNVTLSCEQNLNHDAMYWYRQDPGQGLRLIYYSQIVNDFQKGDIAEGYSVSREKKESFPLTVTSAQKNPTAFYLCASSIVSETDTQYFGPGTRLTVL.